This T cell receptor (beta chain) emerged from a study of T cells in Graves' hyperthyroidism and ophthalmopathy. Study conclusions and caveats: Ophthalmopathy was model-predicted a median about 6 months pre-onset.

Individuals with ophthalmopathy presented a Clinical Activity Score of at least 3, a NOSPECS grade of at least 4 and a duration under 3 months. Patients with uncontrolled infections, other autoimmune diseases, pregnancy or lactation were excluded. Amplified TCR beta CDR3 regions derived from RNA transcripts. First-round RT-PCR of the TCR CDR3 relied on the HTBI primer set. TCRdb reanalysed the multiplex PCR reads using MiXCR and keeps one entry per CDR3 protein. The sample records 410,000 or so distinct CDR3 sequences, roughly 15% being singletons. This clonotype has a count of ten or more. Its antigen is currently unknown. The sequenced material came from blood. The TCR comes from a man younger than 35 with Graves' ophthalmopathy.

CDR3 residues: CASAARWLDTQYF. Written as DNA, the CDR3 is TGTGCCAGCGCCGCCCGTTGGTTGGATACGCAGTATTTT. J is TRBJ2-3 and V is TRBV6-1, with D unresolved. The length of the CDR3 is 13 residues. CDR1 and CDR2 (germline): MNHNS, SASEGT. The V and J ends lost 8 bases and 6 bases respectively, with 15 bases between them.